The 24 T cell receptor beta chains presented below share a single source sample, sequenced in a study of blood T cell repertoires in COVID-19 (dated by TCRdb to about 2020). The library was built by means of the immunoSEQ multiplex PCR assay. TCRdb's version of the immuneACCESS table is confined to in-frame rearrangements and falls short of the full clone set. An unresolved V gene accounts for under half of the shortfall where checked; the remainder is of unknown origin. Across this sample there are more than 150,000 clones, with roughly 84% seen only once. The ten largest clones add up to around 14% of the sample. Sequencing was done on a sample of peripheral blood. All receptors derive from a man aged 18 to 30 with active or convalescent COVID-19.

In nucleotides, the CDR3 is TGTGCCAGCAGCTTGGCAGGCTCTGGAAACACCATATATTTT. Translated: CASSLAGSGNTIYF. The chain is built from TRBV5-8 and TRBJ1-3; no firm D call. Germline V CDR1 and CDR2: SGHTS, YDEGEE. The CDR3 length is 14 residues. Between the trimmed V and J ends, which lost 0 bases and 0 bases, there was a span of 4 bases.

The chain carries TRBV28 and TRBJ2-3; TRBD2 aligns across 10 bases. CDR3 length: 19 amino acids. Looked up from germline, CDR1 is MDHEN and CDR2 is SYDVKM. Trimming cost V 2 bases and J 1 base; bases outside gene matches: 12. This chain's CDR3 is CASSLSLSSGSWRTDTQYF. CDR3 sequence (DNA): TGTGCCAGCAGTTTAAGCCTCTCTAGCGGGAGCTGGCGCACAGATACGCAGTATTTT. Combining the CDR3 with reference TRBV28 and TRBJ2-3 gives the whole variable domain DVKVTQSSRYLVKRTGEKVFLECVQDMDHENMFWYRQDPGLGLRLIYFSYDVKMKEKGDIPEGYSVSREKKERFSLILESASTNQTSMYLCASSLSLSSGSWRTDTQYFGPGTRLTVL.

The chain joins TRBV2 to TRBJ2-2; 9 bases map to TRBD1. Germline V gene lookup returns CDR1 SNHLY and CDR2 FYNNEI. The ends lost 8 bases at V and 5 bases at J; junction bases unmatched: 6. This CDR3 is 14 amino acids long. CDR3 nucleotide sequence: TGTGCCAGCGCGGGACAGGGTGTAACCGGGGAGCTGTTTTTT. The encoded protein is CASAGQGVTGELFF.

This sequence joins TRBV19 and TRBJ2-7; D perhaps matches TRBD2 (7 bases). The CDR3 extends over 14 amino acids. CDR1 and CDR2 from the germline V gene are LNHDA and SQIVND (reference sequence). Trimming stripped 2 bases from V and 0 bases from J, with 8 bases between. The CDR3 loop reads CASSIRGASYEQYF. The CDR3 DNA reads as TGTGCCAGTAGTATACGGGGGGCCTCCTACGAGCAGTACTTC.

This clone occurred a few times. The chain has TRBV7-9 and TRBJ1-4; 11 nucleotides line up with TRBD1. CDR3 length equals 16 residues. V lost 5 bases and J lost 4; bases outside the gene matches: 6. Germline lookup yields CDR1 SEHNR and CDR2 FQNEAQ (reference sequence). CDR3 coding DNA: TGTGCCAGCAGCGACGGGACAGGGGGTCGTAATGAAAAACTGTTTTTT. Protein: CASSDGTGGRNEKLFF.

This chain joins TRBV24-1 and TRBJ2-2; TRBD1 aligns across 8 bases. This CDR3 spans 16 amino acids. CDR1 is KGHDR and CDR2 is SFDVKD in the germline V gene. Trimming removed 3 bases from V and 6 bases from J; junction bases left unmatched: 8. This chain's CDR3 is CATSDGGKQGAGELFF. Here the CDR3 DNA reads TGTGCCACCAGTGATGGTGGGAAACAGGGGGCCGGGGAGCTGTTTTTT.

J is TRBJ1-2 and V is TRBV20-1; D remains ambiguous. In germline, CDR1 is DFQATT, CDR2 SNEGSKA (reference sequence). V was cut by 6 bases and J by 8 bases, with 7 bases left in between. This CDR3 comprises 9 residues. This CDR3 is CSATEGYTF. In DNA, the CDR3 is TGCAGTGCCACGGAGGGCTACACCTTC.

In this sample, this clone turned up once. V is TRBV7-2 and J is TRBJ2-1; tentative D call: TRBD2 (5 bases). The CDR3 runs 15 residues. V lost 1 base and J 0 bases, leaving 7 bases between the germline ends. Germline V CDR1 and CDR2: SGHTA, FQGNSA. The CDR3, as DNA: TGTGCCAGCAGCTTAGTTGGGAGCTCCTACAATGAGCAGTTCTTC. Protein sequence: CASSLVGSSYNEQFF.

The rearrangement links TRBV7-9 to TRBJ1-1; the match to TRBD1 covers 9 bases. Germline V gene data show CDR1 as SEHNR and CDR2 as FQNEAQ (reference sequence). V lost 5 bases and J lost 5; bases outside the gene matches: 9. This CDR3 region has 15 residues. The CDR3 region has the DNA TGTGCCAGCAGCCAAAGCTGGGACAGGGAGACTGAAGCTTTCTTT. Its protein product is CASSQSWDRETEAFF.

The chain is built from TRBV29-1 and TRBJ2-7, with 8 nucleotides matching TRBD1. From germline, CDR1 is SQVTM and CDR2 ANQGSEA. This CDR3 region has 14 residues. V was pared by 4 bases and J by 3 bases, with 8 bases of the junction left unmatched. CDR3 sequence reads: CSVVTGGKYYEQYF. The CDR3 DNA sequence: TGCAGCGTTGTAACAGGGGGAAAATACTACGAGCAGTACTTC.

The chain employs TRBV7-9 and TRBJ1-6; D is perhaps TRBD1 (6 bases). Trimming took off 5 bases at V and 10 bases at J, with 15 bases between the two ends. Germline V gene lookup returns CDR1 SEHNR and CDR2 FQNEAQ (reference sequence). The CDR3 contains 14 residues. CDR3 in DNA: TGTGCCAGCAGCCTGGACAGCATTGGATCACCCCTCCACTTT. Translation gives CASSLDSIGSPLHF.

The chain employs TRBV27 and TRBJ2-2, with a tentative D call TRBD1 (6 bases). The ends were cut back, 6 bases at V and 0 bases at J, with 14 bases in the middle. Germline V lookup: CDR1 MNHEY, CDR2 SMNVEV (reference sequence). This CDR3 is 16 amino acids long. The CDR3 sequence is CASRQGLRSNTGELFF. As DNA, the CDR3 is TGTGCCAGCAGGCAGGGGTTGAGGTCGAACACCGGGGAGCTGTTTTTT.

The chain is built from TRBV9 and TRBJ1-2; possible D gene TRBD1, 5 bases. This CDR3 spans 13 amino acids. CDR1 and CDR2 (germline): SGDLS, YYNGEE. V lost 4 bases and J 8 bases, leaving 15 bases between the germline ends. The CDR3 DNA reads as TGTGCCAGCAGCAGGGGCGTTCAGGCGGGCTACACCTTC. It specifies CASSRGVQAGYTF.

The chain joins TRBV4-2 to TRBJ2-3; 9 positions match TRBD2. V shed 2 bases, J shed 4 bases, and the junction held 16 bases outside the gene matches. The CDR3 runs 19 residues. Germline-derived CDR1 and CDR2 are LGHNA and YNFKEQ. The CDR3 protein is CASSQQGSRVAGVSDTQYF. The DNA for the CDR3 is TGTGCCAGCAGCCAACAGGGAAGTAGAGTAGCGGGGGTCTCAGATACGCAGTATTTT.

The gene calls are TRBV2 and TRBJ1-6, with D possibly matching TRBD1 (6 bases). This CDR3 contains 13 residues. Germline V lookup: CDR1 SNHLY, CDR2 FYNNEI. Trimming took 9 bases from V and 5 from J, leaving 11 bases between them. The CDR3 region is CARRGGNNSPLHF. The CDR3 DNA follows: TGTGCCAGGAGAGGGGGTAATAATTCACCCCTCCACTTT.

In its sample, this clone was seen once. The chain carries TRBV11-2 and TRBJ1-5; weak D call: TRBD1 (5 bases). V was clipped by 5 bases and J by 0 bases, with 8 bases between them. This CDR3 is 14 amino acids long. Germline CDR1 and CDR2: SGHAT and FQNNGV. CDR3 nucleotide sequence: TGTGCCAGCAGCCCAGACAGTAGCAATCAGCCCCAGCATTTT. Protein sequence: CASSPDSSNQPQHF.

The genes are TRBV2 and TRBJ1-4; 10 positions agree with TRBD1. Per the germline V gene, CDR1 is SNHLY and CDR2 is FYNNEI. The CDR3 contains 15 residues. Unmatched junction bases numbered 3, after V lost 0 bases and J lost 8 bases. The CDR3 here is CASSEAGTGDEKLFF. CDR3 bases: TGTGCCAGCAGTGAAGCCGGGACAGGGGACGAAAAACTGTTTTTT.

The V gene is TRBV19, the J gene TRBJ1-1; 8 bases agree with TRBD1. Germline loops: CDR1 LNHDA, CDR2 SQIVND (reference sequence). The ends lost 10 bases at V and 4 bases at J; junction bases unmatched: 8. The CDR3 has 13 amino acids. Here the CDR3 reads CATYRGVATEAFF. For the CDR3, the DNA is TGTGCCACCTACAGGGGGGTAGCCACTGAAGCTTTCTTT.

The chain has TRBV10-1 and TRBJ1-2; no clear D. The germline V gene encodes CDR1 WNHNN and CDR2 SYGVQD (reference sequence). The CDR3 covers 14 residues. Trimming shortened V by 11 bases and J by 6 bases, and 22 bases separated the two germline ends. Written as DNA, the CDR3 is TGCGCCGGCCCGATAGCAGTCTCCGGGGATGGCTACACCTTC. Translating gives CAGPIAVSGDGYTF.

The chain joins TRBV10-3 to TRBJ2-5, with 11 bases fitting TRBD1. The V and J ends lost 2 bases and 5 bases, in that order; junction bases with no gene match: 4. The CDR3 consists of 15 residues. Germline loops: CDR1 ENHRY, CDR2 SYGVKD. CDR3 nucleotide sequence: TGTGCCATCAGTGAGGGACAGGGGGCGCGGGAGACCCAGTACTTC. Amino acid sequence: CAISEGQGARETQYF.

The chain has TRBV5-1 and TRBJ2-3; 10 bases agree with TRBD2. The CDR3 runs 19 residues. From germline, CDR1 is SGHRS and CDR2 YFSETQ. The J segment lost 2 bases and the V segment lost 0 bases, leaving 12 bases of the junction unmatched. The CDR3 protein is CASSLVLAGAVAVTDTQYF. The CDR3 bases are TGCGCCAGCAGCTTGGTGCTAGCGGGAGCCGTAGCAGTCACAGATACGCAGTATTTT.

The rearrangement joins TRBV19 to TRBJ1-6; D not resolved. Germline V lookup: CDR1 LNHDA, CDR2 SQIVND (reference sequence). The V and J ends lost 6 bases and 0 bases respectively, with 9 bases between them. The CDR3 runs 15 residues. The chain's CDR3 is CASRETSSYNSPLHF. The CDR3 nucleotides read TGTGCCAGTAGGGAGACGAGCTCCTATAATTCACCCCTCCACTTT. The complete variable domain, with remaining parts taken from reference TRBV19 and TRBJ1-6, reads DGGITQSPKYLFRKEGQNVTLSCEQNLNHDAMYWYRQDPGQGLRLIYYSQIVNDFQKGDIAEGYSVSREKKESFPLTVTSAQKNPTAFYLCASRETSSYNSPLHFGNGTRLTVT.

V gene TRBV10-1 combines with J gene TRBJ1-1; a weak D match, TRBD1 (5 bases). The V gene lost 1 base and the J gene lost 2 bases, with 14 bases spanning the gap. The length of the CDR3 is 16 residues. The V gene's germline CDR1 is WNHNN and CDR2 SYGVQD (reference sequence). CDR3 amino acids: CASSEFRSGVNTEAFF. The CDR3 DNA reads TGCGCCAGCAGTGAGTTTAGGTCGGGGGTAAACACTGAAGCTTTCTTT.

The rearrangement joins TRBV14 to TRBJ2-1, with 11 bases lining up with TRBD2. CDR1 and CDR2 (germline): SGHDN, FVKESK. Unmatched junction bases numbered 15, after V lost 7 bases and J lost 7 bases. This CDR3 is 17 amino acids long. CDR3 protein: CASTSFTKGLAENEQFF. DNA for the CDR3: TGTGCCAGCACCTCGTTCACGAAGGGACTAGCGGAAAATGAGCAGTTCTTC.